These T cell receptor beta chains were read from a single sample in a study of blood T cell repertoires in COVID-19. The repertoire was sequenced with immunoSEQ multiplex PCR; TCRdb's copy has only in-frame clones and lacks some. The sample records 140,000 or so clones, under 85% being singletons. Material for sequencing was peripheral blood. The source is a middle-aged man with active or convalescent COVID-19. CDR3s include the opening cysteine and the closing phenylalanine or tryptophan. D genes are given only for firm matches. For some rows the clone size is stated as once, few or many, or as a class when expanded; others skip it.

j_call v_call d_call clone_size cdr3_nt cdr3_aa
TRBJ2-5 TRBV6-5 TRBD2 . TGTGCCAGCAGGGCTCCGGGAGGTCGAGAGACCCAGTACTTC CASRAPGGRETQYF
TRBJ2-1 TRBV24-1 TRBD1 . TGTGCCACCAGTGATTCCGGGACAGGGATATACAATGAGCAGTTCTTC CATSDSGTGIYNEQFF
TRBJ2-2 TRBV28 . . TGTGCCAGCAGTTCGAGTAACACCGGGGAGCTGTTTTTT CASSSSNTGELFF
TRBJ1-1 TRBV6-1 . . TGTGCCAGCAGTGATGGGGGGTTTTCGAACACTGAAGCTTTCTTT CASSDGGFSNTEAFF
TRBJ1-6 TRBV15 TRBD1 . TGTGCCACCAGCAGAGATATGGGACAGAATAATTCACCCCTCCACTTT CATSRDMGQNNSPLHF
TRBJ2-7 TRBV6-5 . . TGTGCCAGCAGTTCCGACCCCCCCAGGCCCTACGAGCAGTACTTC CASSSDPPRPYEQYF
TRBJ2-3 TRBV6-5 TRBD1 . TGTGCCAGCAGTTATGGACAGGCGCGCACAGATACGCAGTATTTT CASSYGQARTDTQYF
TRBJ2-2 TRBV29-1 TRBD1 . TGCAGCGTTGAACCCGGGCAGGGGGTGAACACCGGGGAGCTGTTTTTT CSVEPGQGVNTGELFF
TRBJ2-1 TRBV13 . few TGTGCCAGCAGCTTCGAATTGGTGGGAGCGCTGTACAATGAGCAGTTCTTC CASSFELVGALYNEQFF
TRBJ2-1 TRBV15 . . TGTGCCACCAGCCCACTAGGGTCCCTCAATGAGCAGTTCTTC CATSPLGSLNEQFF
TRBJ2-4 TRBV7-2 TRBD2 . TGTGCCAGCAGCATAACCTTGGGAGGGTCAGCCAAAAACATTCAGTACTTC CASSITLGGSAKNIQYF
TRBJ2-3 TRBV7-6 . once TGTGCCAGCAGCTTAGCGAGCGGAGTGGATACGCAGTATTTT CASSLASGVDTQYF
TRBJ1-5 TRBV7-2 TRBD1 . TGTGCCAGCAGCGCCGGGACAGGGACGTATAGCAATCAGCCCCAGCATTTT CASSAGTGTYSNQPQHF
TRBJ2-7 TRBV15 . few TGTGCCACCAGCAGGGGACCGGGACATCCCTACGAGCAGTACTTC CATSRGPGHPYEQYF
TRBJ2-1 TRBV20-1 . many TGCAGTGCTAGTGGGGACTGGGGCTCCTACAATGAGCAGTTCTTC CSASGDWGSYNEQFF
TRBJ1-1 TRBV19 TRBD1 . TGTGCCAGTAGTACCGGGACAGGGAGAACTGAAGCTTTCTTT CASSTGTGRTEAFF
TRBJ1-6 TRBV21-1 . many TGTGCCAGCAGCAAAAAGGGGGCAGAGGTTCACCGCTCCTATAATTCACCCCTCCACTTT CASSKKGAEVHRSYNSPLHF
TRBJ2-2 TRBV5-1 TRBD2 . TGCGCCAGCAGCTTGGAACTAGCGGGCGGGGAGCTGTTTTTT CASSLELAGGELFF
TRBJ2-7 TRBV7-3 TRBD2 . TGTGCCAGCAGCCATCCGACTAGCGGGAGGAAATACGAGCAGTACTTC CASSHPTSGRKYEQYF
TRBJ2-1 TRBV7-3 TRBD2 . TGTGCCAGCAGCGCCCCCCTGACTAGCGGGAGACATGGCGAGCAGTTCTTC CASSAPLTSGRHGEQFF
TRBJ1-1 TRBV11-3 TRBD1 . TGTGCCAGCAGCCCCGGTCAGGGACAGGGAAACACTGAAGCTTTCTTT CASSPGQGQGNTEAFF
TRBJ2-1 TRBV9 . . TGTGCCAGCAGCGTAGGGAGGGGTGGCTCCTACAATGAGCAGTTCTTC CASSVGRGGSYNEQFF
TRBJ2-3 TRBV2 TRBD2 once TGTGCCAGCAGTGAAGCGTCGGGGGGTACGCAGTATTTT CASSEASGGTQYF
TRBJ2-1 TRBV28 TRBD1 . TGTGCCAGCAGGGGGCCGGGACAGTCCTACAATGAGCAGTTCTTC CASRGPGQSYNEQFF
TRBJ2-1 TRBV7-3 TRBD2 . TGTGCCAGCAGCTTATGGGGACTAGCGGGAGATGAGCAGTTCTTC CASSLWGLAGDEQFF
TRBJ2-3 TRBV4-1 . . TGCGCCAGCAGCCACGGTGCAAGCGCTAGCACAGATACGCAGTATTTT CASSHGASASTDTQYF
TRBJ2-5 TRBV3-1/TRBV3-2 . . TGTGCCAGCAGCCAAGAAGGAAGAGGTGAGACCCAGTACTTC CASSQEGRGETQYF
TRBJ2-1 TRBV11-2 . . TGTGCCAGCAGCTTGACGGGAGCCTACAATGAGCAGTTCTTC CASSLTGAYNEQFF
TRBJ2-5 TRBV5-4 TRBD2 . TGTGCCAGCAGCCGCAAGCTTGGGGCTAGCGGGGGGAAGATTCAAGAGACCCAGTACTTC CASSRKLGASGGKIQETQYF
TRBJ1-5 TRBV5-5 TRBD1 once TGTGCCAGCAGCTTTCGGCAGGGGGCGGGCAATCAGCCCCAGCATTTT CASSFRQGAGNQPQHF
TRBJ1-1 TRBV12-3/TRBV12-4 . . TGTGCCAGCAACTCAATCAGGGGTACTGAAGCTTTCTTT CASNSIRGTEAFF
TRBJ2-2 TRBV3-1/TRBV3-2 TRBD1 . TGTGCCAGCAGCCAAGCGGTGGGCCAGGGGGTCGGGGAGCTGTTTTTT CASSQAVGQGVGELFF
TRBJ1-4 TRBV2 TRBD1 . TGTGCCAGCAGGCGACAGGGGGATGAAAAACTGTTTTTT CASRRQGDEKLFF
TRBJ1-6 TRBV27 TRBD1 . TGTGCCAGCAGTCCCTCGACAGGGTATGATTCACCCCTCCACTTT CASSPSTGYDSPLHF
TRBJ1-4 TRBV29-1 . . TGCAGCGTGCCCCACGGAACAGGGAATGAAAAACTGTTTTTT CSVPHGTGNEKLFF
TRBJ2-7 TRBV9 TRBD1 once TGTGCCAGCAGCAATGGACAGGGGCTCTCCTACGAGCAGTACTTC CASSNGQGLSYEQYF
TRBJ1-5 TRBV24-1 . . TGTGCCACCAGTGACTCGAGGAGAGGGTTCAATCAGCCCCAGCATTTT CATSDSRRGFNQPQHF
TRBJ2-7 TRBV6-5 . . TGTGCCAGCAGTTTCGGGGGATGGAGCGACGAGCAGTACTTC CASSFGGWSDEQYF
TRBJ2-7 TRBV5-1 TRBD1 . TGCGCCAGCAGCATTGTAGGGCTAACCGGGACAGGAGTATACGAGCAGTACTTC CASSIVGLTGTGVYEQYF
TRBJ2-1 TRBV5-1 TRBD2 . TGCGCCAGCAGCTTGGGGCTAGCGGGAAGGAATGAGCAGTTCTTC CASSLGLAGRNEQFF
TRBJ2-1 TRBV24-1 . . TGTGCCACCAATCCAGGGTATCGAGGCAATGAGCAGTTCTTC CATNPGYRGNEQFF
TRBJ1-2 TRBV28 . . TGTGCCAGCAGTTTAGTAGGGACTGTGAAGGGCTACACCTTC CASSLVGTVKGYTF
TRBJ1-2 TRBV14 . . TGTGCCAGCAGCCAAGCACTGAACTATGGCTACACCTTC CASSQALNYGYTF
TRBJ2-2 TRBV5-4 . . TGTGCCAGCTCCCTAAGAGAGGGACTTCCCACCGGGGAGCTGTTTTTT CASSLREGLPTGELFF
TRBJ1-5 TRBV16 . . TGTGCCAGCAGCCAATCGGGGGGGCAGCCCCAGCATTTT CASSQSGGQPQHF